This section outlines one TCR beta chain sequence together with its context. Its antigen has not been determined. One base away there is no much larger clone; base qualities are not given. This sample was included in a study of human T cells and chemical hapten exposure (dated by TCRdb to the early 2020s). Regarding the complete study: For sensitization, 2% DPC in acetone was applied to an approximately 2 cm by approximately 2 cm area of upper inner arm skin. Patients additionally received weekly therapeutic DPC doses to the scalp throughout the approximately 24-week study period. Patch tests used Finn chambers with 0.01% DPC on the upper back, scored after 6 days by International Contact Dermatitis Research Group standards. The mostly female patient cohort included alopecia areata with under or over 50% scalp involvement, alopecia totalis and alopecia universalis. The libraries were sequenced as a pool, and the TCR yield per sample differed mostly because of small variations in library volumes within the pool. The study tracked peripheral blood TCR repertoire changes in vivo during primary and secondary sensitization to the hapten diphenylcyclopropenone (DPC) in alopecia patients. Blood samples were taken from patients before sensitization (week 0) and at 2, 6 and about 24 weeks after DPC sensitization. Twenty-nine alopecia patients provided blood for TCR sequencing at one to four time points (pre-sensitization, 2, 6 and 24 weeks).

From its cysteine to its phenylalanine, the CDR3 spans 13 amino acids. The kept DNA is CDR3 alone, 39 bases in frame from the first base. Taken from the germline V gene (reference sequence), the CDR1 and CDR2 loops are DFQATT and SNEGSKA. V and J are trimmed by 2 bases and 4 bases, and the gene matches miss 5 bases of the junction. Beyond this particular receptor, the publication reports: The number of PT1 expanded TCRs positively correlated with patch test score, significant at thresholds 8, 16 and 32 but not 4. After repeated subsampling, the strength of the expansion versus patch-test correlation and the threshold at which it became significant changed. DPC sensitization did not change how many TCRs were above 1 in 1000 frequency, and no evidence was found of alterations in global repertoire structure. Expanded TCRs formed significantly more large CDR3 similarity clusters than pre-sensitization or healthy control sets, consistent with antigen-driven responses. Because all patients had alopecia, a presumed autoimmune disease, the immune response of the patients might differ from that of healthy individuals.

The time point tag for this specimen amounts to: patch test 3, about 24 weeks after DPC sensitization. The sample's treatment or condition label, decoded: therapeutic diphenylcyclopropenone sensitization with weekly scalp DPC. Blood at each patch-test visit was drawn before the patch test was applied. To be eligible, patients had to be aged 18 to 70, diagnosed with alopecia and judged suitable for DPC therapy, while pregnant patients were excluded. Total RNA was extracted from unfractionated whole blood collected in Tempus Blood RNA tubes. The protocol used for the library was RACE. These reads were obtained on a NextSeq 500. Library preparation attached unique molecular identifiers to individual cDNA molecules for quantitative, reproducible TCR counting. For every blood RNA sample, sequencing covered both the TCR alpha and TCR beta chains. The original pipeline was this. A median of about 89,000 TCRs per sample was observed, with a range of about 23,224 to 690,600. V, J and CDR3 annotation of the TCR reads was carried out using the Decombinator software suite. Every sample was subsampled to the same number of TCRs (28,000) for the PS versus PT1 abundance plots. TCRs were defined as expanded if absent before sensitization and observed at least eight times at the 2-week time point. TCRdb passed the public sequencing reads through fastp at Q25 and MiXCR, retaining productive beta sequences. Every entry covers one CDR3 protein and lists the most common genes and DNA from its rows. The V and J calls, along with clone size, are taken from TCRdb and not from the paper's own processing. The sample table records about 190,000 distinct CDR3 sequences; approximately 24% of these occur just once. The biggest ten clones account for approximately 2.5% of the sample.

The chain uses TRBV20-1 and TRBJ2-7; TRBD2 agrees with 7 junctional bases. The clonotype was recovered from a woman aged 40 to 50 with alopecia areata. Some clones in this sample may be carry-over from other donors' samples. This specimen consisted of whole blood, obtained in connection with sensitization to the hapten diphenylcyclopropenone (DPC). In nucleotides, the sequence is TGCAGTGCTAGAAGGCCTAGCGGATACGAGCAGTACTTC. This gives the protein CSARRPSGYEQYF.